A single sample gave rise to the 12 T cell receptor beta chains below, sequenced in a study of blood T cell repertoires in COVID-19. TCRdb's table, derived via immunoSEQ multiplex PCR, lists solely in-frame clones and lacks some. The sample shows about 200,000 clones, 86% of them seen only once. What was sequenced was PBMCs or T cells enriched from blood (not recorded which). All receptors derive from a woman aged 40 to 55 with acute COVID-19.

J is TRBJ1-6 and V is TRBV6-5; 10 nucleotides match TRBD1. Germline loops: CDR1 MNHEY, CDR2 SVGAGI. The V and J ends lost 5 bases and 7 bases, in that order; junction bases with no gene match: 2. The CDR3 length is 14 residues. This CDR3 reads CASSMGQGNSPLHF. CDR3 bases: TGTGCCAGCAGTATGGGACAGGGGAATTCACCCCTCCACTTT.

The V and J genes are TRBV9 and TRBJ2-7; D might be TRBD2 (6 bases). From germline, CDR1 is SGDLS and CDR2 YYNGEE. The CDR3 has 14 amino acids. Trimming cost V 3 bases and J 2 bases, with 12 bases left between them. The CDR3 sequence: CASSAGTRAYEQYF. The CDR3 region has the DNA TGTGCCAGCAGCGCCGGGACTCGAGCCTACGAGCAGTACTTC.

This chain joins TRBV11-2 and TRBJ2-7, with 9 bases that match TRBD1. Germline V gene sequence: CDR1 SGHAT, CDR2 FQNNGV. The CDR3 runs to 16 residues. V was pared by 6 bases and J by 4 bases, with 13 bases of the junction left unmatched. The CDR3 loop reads CASRKRGGQGDYEQYF. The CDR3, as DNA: TGTGCCAGCAGGAAAAGGGGGGGACAGGGTGATTACGAGCAGTACTTC. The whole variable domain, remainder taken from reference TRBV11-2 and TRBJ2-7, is EAGVAQSPRYKIIEKRQSVAFWCNPISGHATLYWYQQILGQGPKLLIQFQNNGVVDDSQLPKDRFSAERLKGVDSTLKIQPAKLEDSAVYLCASRKRGGQGDYEQYFGPGTRLTVT.

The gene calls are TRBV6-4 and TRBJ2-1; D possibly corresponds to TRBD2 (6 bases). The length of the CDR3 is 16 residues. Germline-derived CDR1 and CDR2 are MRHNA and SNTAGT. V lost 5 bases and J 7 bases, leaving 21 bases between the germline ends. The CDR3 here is CASSKTTSPRGNEQFF. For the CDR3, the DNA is TGTGCCAGCAGTAAAACTACGTCCCCCCGGGGGAATGAGCAGTTCTTC.

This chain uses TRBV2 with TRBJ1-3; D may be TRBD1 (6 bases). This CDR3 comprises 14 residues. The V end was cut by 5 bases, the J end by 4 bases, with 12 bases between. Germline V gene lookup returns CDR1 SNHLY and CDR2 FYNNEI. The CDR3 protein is CASSSDRWGNTIYF. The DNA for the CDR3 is TGTGCCAGCAGTAGTGACAGGTGGGGAAACACCATATATTTT.

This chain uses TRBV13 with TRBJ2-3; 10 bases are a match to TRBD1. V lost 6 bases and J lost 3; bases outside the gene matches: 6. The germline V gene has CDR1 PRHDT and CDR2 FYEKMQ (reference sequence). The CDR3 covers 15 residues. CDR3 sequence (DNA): TGTGCCAGCAGGAGGACAGGGGGAGGTACAGATACGCAGTATTTT. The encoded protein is CASRRTGGGTDTQYF.

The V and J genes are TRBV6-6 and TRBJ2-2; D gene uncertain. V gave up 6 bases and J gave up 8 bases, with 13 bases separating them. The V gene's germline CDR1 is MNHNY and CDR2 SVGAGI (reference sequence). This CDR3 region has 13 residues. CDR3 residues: CASRIGAPGELFF. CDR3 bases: TGTGCCAGCAGAATTGGAGCCCCGGGGGAGCTGTTTTTT.

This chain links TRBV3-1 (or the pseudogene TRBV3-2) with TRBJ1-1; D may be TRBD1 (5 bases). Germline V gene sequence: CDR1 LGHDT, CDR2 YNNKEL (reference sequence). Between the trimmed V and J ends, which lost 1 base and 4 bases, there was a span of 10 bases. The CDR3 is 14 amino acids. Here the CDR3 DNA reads TGTGCCAGCAGCCAAGTGGGGGGGACCACTGAAGCTTTCTTT. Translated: CASSQVGGTTEAFF.

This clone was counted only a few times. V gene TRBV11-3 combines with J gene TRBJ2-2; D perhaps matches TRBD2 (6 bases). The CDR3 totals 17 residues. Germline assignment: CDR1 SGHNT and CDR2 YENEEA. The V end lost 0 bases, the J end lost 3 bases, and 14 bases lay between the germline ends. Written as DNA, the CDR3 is TGTGCCAGCAGCTTAGATCAGAGGACTATCCACACCGGGGAGCTGTTTTTT. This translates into CASSLDQRTIHTGELFF.

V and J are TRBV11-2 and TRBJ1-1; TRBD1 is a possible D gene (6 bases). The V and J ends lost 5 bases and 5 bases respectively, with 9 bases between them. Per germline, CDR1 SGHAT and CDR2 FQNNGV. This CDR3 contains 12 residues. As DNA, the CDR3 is TGTGCCAGCAGCCTACAGGGTACTGAAGCTTTCTTT. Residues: CASSLQGTEAFF.

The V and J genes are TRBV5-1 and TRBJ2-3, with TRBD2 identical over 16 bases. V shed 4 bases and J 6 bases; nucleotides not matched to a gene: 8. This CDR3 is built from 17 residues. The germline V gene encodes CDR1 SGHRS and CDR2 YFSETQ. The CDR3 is CASSQGLAGGPGDTQYF. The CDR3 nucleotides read TGCGCCAGCAGCCAGGGACTAGCGGGAGGGCCTGGGGATACGCAGTATTTT. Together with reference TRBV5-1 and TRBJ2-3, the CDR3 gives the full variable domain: KAGVTQTPRYLIKTRGQQVTLSCSPISGHRSVSWYQQTPGQGLQFLFEYFSETQRNKGNFPGRFSGRQFSNSRSEMNVSTLELGDSALYLCASSQGLAGGPGDTQYFGPGTRLTVL.

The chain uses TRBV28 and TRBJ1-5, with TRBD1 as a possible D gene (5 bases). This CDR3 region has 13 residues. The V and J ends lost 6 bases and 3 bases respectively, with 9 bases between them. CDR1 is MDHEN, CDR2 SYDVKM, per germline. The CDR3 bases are TGTGCCAGCAGGCAGGGTTACAATCAGCCCCAGCATTTT. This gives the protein CASRQGYNQPQHF.